This TCR beta chain was recorded in a study of cytomegalovirus exposure and HLA in healthy donors. Trimming removed 4 bases from V and 2 bases from J; junction bases left unmatched: 17. The CDR3 length is 18 residues. CDR1 is SGHNT, CDR2 YYREEE, per germline (reference sequence). The PCR was carried out with 60 Vbeta primers and 13 Jbeta primers. Clones were read by immunoSEQ multiplex PCR, and TCRdb kept only the in-frame ones, dropping some. The sample shows 150,000 or so clones, around 80% of them seen only once. The receptor comes from a woman between 45 and 60 years old in good health and CMV-seropositive. This rearrangement joins TRBV5-4 to TRBJ1-1; 7 bases match TRBD1. The sequencing input was PBMCs. The CDR3 region has the DNA TGTGCCAGCAGCCCTGGCCCGGCAGGGGGAATCAGAAACACTGAAGCTTTCTTT. Translating it yields CASSPGPAGGIRNTEAFF.